This TCR beta chain was captured by sequencing in a study of shared clonotypes between healthy human individuals. V was shortened by 0 bases and J by 6 bases, with 10 bases between the two germline ends. The CDR3 length is 14 residues. The V gene's germline CDR1 is KGHSH and CDR2 LQKENI. TCRdb's table, derived via immunoSEQ multiplex PCR, lists solely in-frame clones and lacks some. The table has about 980,000 clones, 76% seen once. This clone showed up just a few times. The chain has TRBV18 and TRBJ2-3; D remains unclear. Sequencing was performed on memory CD4+ T cells sorted from blood. This sample's subset: CD45RA-negative fraction. The receptor's source is a man between 18 and 35 years old in good health. The CDR3 bases are TGTGCCAGCTCACCACCCCTCCGGGCGGATACGCAGTATTTT. Translation: CASSPPLRADTQYF.